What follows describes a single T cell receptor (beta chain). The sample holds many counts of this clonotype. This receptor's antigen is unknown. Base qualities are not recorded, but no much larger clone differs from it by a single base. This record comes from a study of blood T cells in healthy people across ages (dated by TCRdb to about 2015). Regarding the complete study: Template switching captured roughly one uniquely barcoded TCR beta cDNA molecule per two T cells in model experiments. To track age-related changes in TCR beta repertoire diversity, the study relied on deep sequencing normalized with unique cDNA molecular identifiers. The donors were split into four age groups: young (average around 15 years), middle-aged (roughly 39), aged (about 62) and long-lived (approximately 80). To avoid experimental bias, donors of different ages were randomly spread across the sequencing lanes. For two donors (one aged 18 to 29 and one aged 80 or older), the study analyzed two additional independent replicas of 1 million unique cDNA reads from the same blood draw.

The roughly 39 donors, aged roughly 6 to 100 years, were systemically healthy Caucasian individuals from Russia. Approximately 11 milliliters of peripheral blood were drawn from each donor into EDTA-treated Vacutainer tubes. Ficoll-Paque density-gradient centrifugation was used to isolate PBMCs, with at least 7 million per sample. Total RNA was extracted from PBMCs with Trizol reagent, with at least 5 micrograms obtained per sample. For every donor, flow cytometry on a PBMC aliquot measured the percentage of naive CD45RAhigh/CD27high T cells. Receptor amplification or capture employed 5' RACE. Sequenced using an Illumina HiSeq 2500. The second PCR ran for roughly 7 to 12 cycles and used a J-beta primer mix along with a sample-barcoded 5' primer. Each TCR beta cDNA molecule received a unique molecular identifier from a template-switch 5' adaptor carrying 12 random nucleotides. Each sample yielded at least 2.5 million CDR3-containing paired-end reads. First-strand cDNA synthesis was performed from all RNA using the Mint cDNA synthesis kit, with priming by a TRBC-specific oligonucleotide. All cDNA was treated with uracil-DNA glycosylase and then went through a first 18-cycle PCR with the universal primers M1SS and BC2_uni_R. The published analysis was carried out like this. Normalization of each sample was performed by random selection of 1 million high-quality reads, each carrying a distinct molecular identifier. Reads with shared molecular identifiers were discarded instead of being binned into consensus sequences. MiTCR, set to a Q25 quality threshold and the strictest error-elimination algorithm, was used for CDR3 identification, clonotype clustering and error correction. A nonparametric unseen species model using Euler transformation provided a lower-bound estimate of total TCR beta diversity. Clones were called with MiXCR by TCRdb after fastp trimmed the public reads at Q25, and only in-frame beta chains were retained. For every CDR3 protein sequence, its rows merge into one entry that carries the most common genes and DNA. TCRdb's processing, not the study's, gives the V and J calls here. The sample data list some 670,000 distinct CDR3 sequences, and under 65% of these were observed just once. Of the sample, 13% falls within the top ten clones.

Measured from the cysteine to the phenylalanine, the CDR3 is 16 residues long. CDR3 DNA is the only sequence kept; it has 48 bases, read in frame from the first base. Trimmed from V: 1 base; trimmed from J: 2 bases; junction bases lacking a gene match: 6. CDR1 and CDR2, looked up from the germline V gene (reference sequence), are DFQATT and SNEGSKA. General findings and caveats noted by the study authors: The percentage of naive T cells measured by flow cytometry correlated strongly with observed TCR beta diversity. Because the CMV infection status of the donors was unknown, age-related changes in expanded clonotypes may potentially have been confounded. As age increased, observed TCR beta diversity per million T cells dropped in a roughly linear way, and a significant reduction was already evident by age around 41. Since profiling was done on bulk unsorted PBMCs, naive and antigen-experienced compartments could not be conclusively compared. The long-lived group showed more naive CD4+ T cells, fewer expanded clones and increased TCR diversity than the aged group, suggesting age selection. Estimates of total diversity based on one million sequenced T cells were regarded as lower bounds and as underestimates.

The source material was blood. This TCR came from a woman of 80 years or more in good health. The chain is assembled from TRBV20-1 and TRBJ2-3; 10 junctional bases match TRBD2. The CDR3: CSARVPSGGYTDTQYF. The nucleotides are TGCAGTGCTAGAGTTCCTAGCGGGGGATACACAGATACGCAGTATTTT.